This T cell receptor (beta chain) was retrieved from a study of cytomegalovirus exposure and HLA in healthy donors. With 60 Vbeta and 13 Jbeta primers, the PCR was carried out. Sequencing was performed with immunoSEQ multiplex PCR; in TCRdb, only in-frame clones are kept and a portion is missing. Among about 72,000 clones, roughly four fifths were seen once, and the ten largest hold 1.9%. Germline V CDR1 and CDR2: SGHRS, YFSETQ. This CDR3 has 15 amino acids. V dropped 4 bases and J dropped 3; count of bases not matched to a gene: 9. The sequenced sample consisted of PBMCs. The rearrangement links TRBV5-1 to TRBJ1-1; 7 nucleotides align to TRBD1. The clonotype originates from a man aged 18 to 30 in good health and CMV-seronegative. The CDR3 region has the DNA TGCGCCAGCAGCGGAATACAGGGGTGGGACACTGAAGCTTTCTTT. This sequence encodes CASSGIQGWDTEAFF.